This entry lists 30 T cell receptor beta chains sequenced from one sample in a study of CD8+ T cells in alopecia areata. Treatment specified: oral pan-JAK inhibitor, 5-10 mg twice daily. Reverse transcription of extracted RNA yielded cDNA, which provided the sequencing template. Data came from immunoSEQ multiplex PCR; TCRdb stores just in-frame clones and leaves some out. The top ten clones hold around 1.6% of a sample with about 210,000 clones, 50% to 60% of them seen once. The source was CD4+ T cells sorted from blood, collected at week 4, from a patient treated with tofacitinib. The receptors come from a human donor with alopecia areata.

This clone was counted many times. The J gene is TRBJ1-2, the V gene TRBV6-1; D is unresolved. Per the germline V gene, CDR1 is MNHNS and CDR2 is SASEGT. V lost 3 bases, J lost 8 bases, and 13 bases lay in between. The CDR3 length is 13 residues. The CDR3 spells CASSERDPEGYTF. CDR3 in DNA: TGTGCCAGCAGTGAGAGGGATCCCGAGGGCTACACCTTC.

This chain joins TRBV29-1 and TRBJ2-5; perhaps TRBD2 as D (6 bases). Trimming left V 5 bases short and J 5 bases short, with 18 bases between. Germline CDR1 reads SQVTM; CDR2 reads ANQGSEA. This CDR3 is built from 14 residues. DNA for the CDR3: TGCAGCGTTTGGGAACCCCTAGCGACGGAGACCCAGTACTTC. Protein product: CSVWEPLATETQYF.

This clone was counted between two and nine times. CDR3 residues: CAISLLAGGTYNEQFF. Here the CDR3 DNA reads TGTGCCATCAGCTTACTAGCGGGGGGAACTTACAATGAGCAGTTCTTC. The gene calls are TRBV10-3 and TRBJ2-1, with 12 positions matching TRBD2. Germline V gene data show CDR1 as ENHRY and CDR2 as SYGVKD. This CDR3 has 16 amino acids. V dropped 6 bases and J dropped 4; count of bases not matched to a gene: 7.

The chain recombines TRBV7-3 with TRBJ2-3, with a weak D call TRBD2 (5 bases). The CDR3 has 13 amino acids. V was clipped by 2 bases and J by 5 bases, with 8 bases between them. The germline gives CDR1 SGHTA, CDR2 FQGTGA. CDR3: CASSLWEKDTQYF. CDR3 in DNA: TGTGCCAGCAGCTTATGGGAGAAAGATACGCAGTATTTT.

The genes are TRBV5-1 and TRBJ1-1, with no clear D. The CDR3 has 11 residues. Between the trimmed V and J ends, which lost 1 base and 7 bases, there was a span of 5 bases. Germline V gives CDR1 SGHRS, CDR2 YFSETQ. The CDR3 region is CASSLSGEAFF. The CDR3 DNA follows: TGCGCCAGCAGCTTGTCAGGTGAAGCTTTCTTT.

The chain recombines TRBV15 with TRBJ1-1; no clear D. The V and J ends lost 8 bases and 1 base respectively, with 5 bases between them. The CDR3 length is 11 residues. Germline V gene lookup returns CDR1 LNHNV and CDR2 YYDKDF (reference sequence). The CDR3, as DNA: TGTGCCACCGTGGAGAACACTGAAGCTTTCTTT. Translated: CATVENTEAFF.

This clone has only one observation. V is TRBV7-2 and J is TRBJ2-1, with 8 positions matching TRBD1. CDR1 is SGHTA, CDR2 FQGNSA, per germline. Losses at the gene ends were 5 bases for V and 7 bases for J; bases not matched to a gene: 10. The CDR3 has 15 amino acids. The CDR3 here is CASSLLRQGRNEQFF. Written as DNA, the CDR3 is TGTGCCAGCAGCCTACTGCGACAGGGGAGGAATGAGCAGTTCTTC.

J is TRBJ2-7 and V is TRBV6-5, with TRBD1 matching over 8 bases. The CDR3 is 14 residues long. Germline V gene sequence: CDR1 MNHEY, CDR2 SVGAGI. The ends lost 4 bases at V and 7 bases at J; junction bases unmatched: 9. The CDR3 DNA follows: TGTGCCAGCAGTTTCGGACAGGGAGCGGGTGAGCAGTACTTC. This codes for CASSFGQGAGEQYF.

The chain joins TRBV9 to TRBJ2-3, with 9 bases fitting TRBD2. CDR1 is SGDLS, CDR2 YYNGEE, per germline. This CDR3 spans 15 amino acids. Trimming removed 2 bases from V and 3 bases from J; junction bases left unmatched: 4. The CDR3 region has the DNA TGTGCCAGCAGCGTCGGACTAGCGATGACAGATACGCAGTATTTT. It specifies CASSVGLAMTDTQYF. The whole variable domain, filled in from reference TRBV9 and TRBJ2-3, reads DSGVTQTPKHLITATGQRVTLRCSPRSGDLSVYWYQQSLDQGLQFLIQYYNGEERAKGNILERFSAQQFPDLHSELNLSSLELGDSALYFCASSVGLAMTDTQYFGPGTRLTVL.

This clone has just a few counts. The rearrangement links TRBV11-1 to TRBJ2-3; tentatively, D is TRBD1 (6 bases). The V end lost 3 bases, the J end lost 3 bases, and 13 bases lay between the germline ends. Looked up from germline, CDR1 is SGHAT and CDR2 is FQDESV (reference sequence). The CDR3 covers 15 residues. CDR3 in DNA: TGTGCCAGCAGCTTGGCGACAGGTCCGACAGATACGCAGTATTTT. It is translated as CASSLATGPTDTQYF.

J is TRBJ2-6 and V is TRBV14; D not resolved. V dropped 4 bases and J dropped 0 bases, with 1 base sitting between them. From germline, CDR1 is SGHDN and CDR2 FVKESK. CDR3 length: 13 residues. CDR3 DNA: TGTGCCAGCAGCCTCTCTGGGGCCAACGTCCTGACTTTC. Translated: CASSLSGANVLTF.

The CDR3 nucleotides read TGTGCCAGCAGCTTGGGTGGGCGGCGCTCCTACAATGAGCAGTTCTTC. It encodes CASSLGGRRSYNEQFF. This chain joins TRBV5-4 and TRBJ2-1, with D uncertain. The CDR3 extends over 16 amino acids. The germline V and J ends were trimmed by 0 bases and 0 bases, with 10 bases remaining between them. Germline CDR1 is SGHNT and CDR2 is YYREEE (reference sequence).

This clone has a handful of counts. V usage is TRBV10-3 and J usage is TRBJ2-7; tentative D call: TRBD1 (6 bases). This CDR3 comprises 13 residues. V lost 4 bases to trimming and J lost 5 bases, with 12 bases between them. Germline values: CDR1 ENHRY, CDR2 SYGVKD. The CDR3 reads CAISAPEGDEQYF. The CDR3, as DNA: TGTGCCATCAGTGCCCCCGAGGGGGACGAGCAGTACTTC.

This chain joins TRBV29-1 and TRBJ1-2; no clear D. Germline values: CDR1 SQVTM, CDR2 ANQGSEA. V shed 3 bases and J shed 0 bases, with 14 bases lying between them. CDR3 length equals 15 residues. The CDR3 spells CSVDRNTLANYGYTF. Written as DNA, the CDR3 is TGCAGCGTTGACAGGAATACTTTAGCTAACTATGGCTACACCTTC. The variable domain in full, with the rest retrieved from reference TRBV29-1 and TRBJ1-2, is SAVISQKPSRDICQRGTSLTIQCQVDSQVTMMFWYRQQPGQSLTLIATANQGSEATYESGFVIDKFPISRPNLTFSTLTVSNMSPEDSSIYLCSVDRNTLANYGYTFGSGTRLTVV.

This clone was seen more than once but under ten times. The chain combines TRBV7-2 with TRBJ2-1, with a tentative D call TRBD2 (6 bases). The length of the CDR3 is 12 residues. V gave up 3 bases and J gave up 7 bases, with 7 bases separating them. Germline CDR1 and CDR2: SGHTA and FQGNSA. The CDR3 DNA sequence: TGTGCCAGCAGCTTCAGCGGGAATGAGCAGTTCTTC. This codes for CASSFSGNEQFF.

The rearrangement links TRBV5-1 to TRBJ1-1, with D possibly matching TRBD1 (6 bases). The CDR3 is 16 residues long. Germline V gene lookup returns CDR1 SGHRS and CDR2 YFSETQ. V gave up 0 bases and J gave up 3 bases, with 15 bases separating them. This CDR3 is CASSLGSLGAYTEAFF. For the CDR3, the DNA is TGCGCCAGCAGCTTGGGGTCTTTGGGGGCCTACACTGAAGCTTTCTTT.

V gene TRBV4-3 combines with J gene TRBJ2-7; perhaps TRBD1 as D (6 bases). The CDR3 extends over 15 amino acids. Germline V gene sequence: CDR1 LGHNA, CDR2 YSLEER. Between the trimmed V and J ends, which lost 3 bases and 1 base, there was a span of 13 bases. The CDR3 nucleotides read TGCGCCAGCAGCCAGGGCAGGGGCCTATCCTACGAGCAGTACTTC. It codes for CASSQGRGLSYEQYF.

CDR3 sequence (DNA): TGCGCCAGCAGCCATATTGGGCAGGAGGTCCACAATGAGCAGTTCTTC. Its protein is CASSHIGQEVHNEQFF. The gene calls are TRBV4-1 and TRBJ2-1; D might be TRBD2 (5 bases). Germline CDR1 is MGHRA and CDR2 is YSYEKL. The CDR3 covers 16 residues. The V end was cut by 3 bases, the J end by 5 bases, with 17 bases between.

The rearrangement joins TRBV9 to TRBJ1-2, with D tentatively TRBD1 (6 bases). The CDR3 length is 13 residues. The V gene's germline CDR1 is SGDLS and CDR2 YYNGEE. Trimming stripped 4 bases from V and 4 bases from J, with 11 bases between. The CDR3 DNA reads TGTGCCAGCAGCCCAATGGGGGCCTATGGCTACACCTTC. It encodes CASSPMGAYGYTF.

The chain links TRBV29-1 to TRBJ2-1; 9 bases fit TRBD1. V lost 3 bases, J lost 8 bases, and 5 bases stayed unmatched. The germline V gene has CDR1 SQVTM and CDR2 ANQGSEA. The CDR3 sequence is 13 residues long. CDR3 amino acids: CSVEGQGKYEQFF. The CDR3 region has the DNA TGCAGCGTTGAGGGACAGGGCAAGTATGAGCAGTTCTTC.

CDR3 residues: CASSPVEGLNNSPLHF. The CDR3 coding sequence is TGTGCCAGCAGCCCCGTGGAGGGATTAAATAATTCACCCCTCCACTTT. This chain joins TRBV28 and TRBJ1-6; D call uncertain. V lost 6 bases and J lost 5, with 17 bases in between. Germline V gene data show CDR1 as MDHEN and CDR2 as SYDVKM. This CDR3 has 16 residues.

The rearrangement uses TRBV27 and TRBJ1-2; possibly TRBD1 for D (6 bases). This CDR3 has 14 amino acids. V lost 0 bases to trimming and J lost 8 bases, with 13 bases between them. Germline V gene data show CDR1 as MNHEY and CDR2 as SMNVEV (reference sequence). CDR3 region: CASSLSFTGMGYTF. In DNA form, the CDR3 reads TGTGCCAGCAGTTTATCGTTTACAGGGATGGGCTACACCTTC.

The CDR3 spells CASSKAGTSGPAGANVLTF. The CDR3 DNA reads as TGTGCCAGCAGCAAAGCGGGTACTAGCGGGCCCGCTGGGGCCAACGTCCTGACTTTC. The chain carries TRBV21-1 and TRBJ2-6; the table's D call, TRBD2, has no DNA check behind it. TRBV21-1 is deemed a pseudogene. CDR3 size: 19 residues.

This chain links TRBV5-1 with TRBJ1-1; D gene uncertain. Trimming stripped 1 base from V and 0 bases from J, with 4 bases between. This CDR3 contains 13 residues. Germline-derived CDR1 and CDR2 are SGHRS and YFSETQ. CDR3 in amino acids: CASSLKVNTEAFF. The CDR3 bases are TGCGCCAGCAGCTTGAAGGTGAACACTGAAGCTTTCTTT. Together with reference TRBV5-1 and TRBJ1-1, the CDR3 gives the full variable domain: KAGVTQTPRYLIKTRGQQVTLSCSPISGHRSVSWYQQTPGQGLQFLFEYFSETQRNKGNFPGRFSGRQFSNSRSEMNVSTLELGDSALYLCASSLKVNTEAFFGQGTRLTVV.

V gene TRBV15 combines with J gene TRBJ1-1, with D uncertain. The CDR3 runs to 15 residues. The ends were cut back, 0 bases at V and 1 base at J, with 9 bases in the middle. Germline lookup yields CDR1 LNHNV and CDR2 YYDKDF (reference sequence). The CDR3 DNA reads as TGTGCCACCAGCAGAGATCCAACTTGGAACACTGAAGCTTTCTTT. Translated, it gives CATSRDPTWNTEAFF.

This clone was detected only once. The chain recombines TRBV30 with TRBJ1-5, with 10 nucleotides matching TRBD1. CDR3 length: 12 amino acids. In germline, CDR1 is GTSNPN, CDR2 SVGIG (reference sequence). The V gene end was trimmed by 5 bases and the J gene end by 5 bases; junction bases not matched to a gene: 0. CDR3 sequence (DNA): TGTGCCTGGGGGACAGGGGATCAGCCCCAGCATTTT. Protein sequence: CAWGTGDQPQHF.

The chain links TRBV5-6 to TRBJ2-3; D is ambiguous. V was cut by 0 bases and J by 2 bases, with 13 bases left in between. Germline values: CDR1 SGHDT, CDR2 YYEEEE. CDR3 length: 16 amino acids. CDR3 nucleotide sequence: TGTGCCAGCAGCTTGGCTGGGAATCCCCTCACAGATACGCAGTATTTT. This encodes CASSLAGNPLTDTQYF.

The rearrangement uses TRBV29-1 and TRBJ1-2, with D perhaps matching TRBD1 (5 bases). Trimming removed 4 bases at V and 4 bases at J, with 10 bases between. Germline V gene lookup returns CDR1 SQVTM and CDR2 ANQGSEA. This CDR3 comprises 12 residues. DNA of the CDR3: TGCAGCGTTGGGGACGTAGGCTATGGCTACACCTTC. Translation gives CSVGDVGYGYTF.

This clone was observed a few times. The chain combines TRBV11-2 with TRBJ2-7; D remains unclear. Germline V gene lookup returns CDR1 SGHAT and CDR2 FQNNGV. The CDR3 is 13 amino acids. Trimming shortened V by 4 bases and J by 3 bases, and 10 bases separated the two germline ends. Here the CDR3 DNA reads TGTGCCAGCAGCTCGATCTTACGCTACGAGCAGTACTTC. Protein: CASSSILRYEQYF.

The chain couples TRBV15 to TRBJ2-2; no clear D. The CDR3 is made up of 13 amino acids. V gave up 0 bases and J gave up 6 bases, with 5 bases separating them. In germline, CDR1 is LNHNV, CDR2 YYDKDF (reference sequence). In DNA, the CDR3 is TGTGCCACCAGCAGAGATCCGCCCGGGGAGCTGTTTTTT. This sequence encodes CATSRDPPGELFF. Full variable domain (rest looked up from reference TRBV15 and TRBJ2-2): DAMVIQNPRYQVTQFGKPVTLSCSQTLNHNVMYWYQQKSSQAPKLLFHYYDKDFNNEADTPDNFQSRRPNTSFCFLDIRSPGLGDTAMYLCATSRDPPGELFFGEGSRLTVL.